These 25 T cell receptor beta chains came from one sample sequenced in a study of shared clonotypes between healthy human individuals. Sequencing used immunoSEQ multiplex PCR; TCRdb keeps in-frame clones, though not all of them. The sample comprises about 2.4 million clones, roughly 92% of which are singletons, and roughly 0.15% rests with the top ten. Sequenced input: naive CD4+ T cells sorted from blood. Specified subset: CD45RA+ positively selected. The receptors stem from a man between 18 and 35 years old in good health.

V and J are TRBV6-5 and TRBJ1-2, with 8 nucleotides matching TRBD1. Per germline, CDR1 MNHEY and CDR2 SVGAGI. The CDR3 consists of 14 residues. The ends lost 6 bases at V and 7 bases at J; junction bases unmatched: 10. The CDR3 sequence: CASRATQGARGYTF. In DNA, the CDR3 is TGTGCCAGCAGAGCGACGCAGGGGGCGCGTGGCTACACCTTC.

This sequence joins TRBV9 and TRBJ2-5, with D maybe TRBD2 (5 bases). Germline V gene data show CDR1 as SGDLS and CDR2 as YYNGEE. The CDR3 spans 14 residues. The V end was cut by 3 bases, the J end by 2 bases, with 11 bases between. The CDR3 region has the DNA TGTGCCAGCAGCGAAAGAGGGCTACAAGAGACCCAGTACTTC. It yields the protein CASSERGLQETQYF.

The chain uses TRBV29-1 and TRBJ2-5; D is unresolved. Germline values: CDR1 SQVTM, CDR2 ANQGSEA. CDR3 length: 12 amino acids. Trimming cost V 5 bases and J 2 bases, with 9 bases left between them. The CDR3 reads CSVRQMQETQYF. The CDR3 DNA sequence: TGCAGCGTTCGACAAATGCAAGAGACCCAGTACTTC.

The rearrangement links TRBV7-6 to TRBJ2-1, with 9 bases that match TRBD2. The germline V gene encodes CDR1 SGHVS and CDR2 FNYEAQ. The J segment lost 2 bases and the V segment lost 0 bases, leaving 8 bases of the junction unmatched. This CDR3 region has 18 residues. The DNA for the CDR3 is TGTGCCAGCAGCTTAGCGCTGTGGCGGGGGGGCCCCTACAATGAGCAGTTCTTC. Translated: CASSLALWRGGPYNEQFF.

The chain recombines TRBV7-9 with TRBJ1-6; no clear D. From germline, CDR1 is SEHNR and CDR2 FQNEAQ (reference sequence). This CDR3 is 12 amino acids long. Trimming shortened V by 7 bases and J by 5 bases, and 6 bases separated the two germline ends. CDR3 loop: CASTQNNSPLHF. Here the CDR3 DNA reads TGTGCCAGCACACAGAATAATTCACCCCTCCACTTT.

This clone was seen more than once but under ten times. The chain is built from TRBV30 and TRBJ1-1; unclear D gene. The V and J ends lost 4 bases and 2 bases respectively, with 17 bases between them. Germline loops: CDR1 GTSNPN, CDR2 SVGIG (reference sequence). This CDR3 is 15 amino acids long. CDR3 bases: TGTGCCTGGAAGCGGATCAACAGCCTAAACACTGAAGCTTTCTTT. Residues: CAWKRINSLNTEAFF.

The rearrangement links TRBV6-6 to TRBJ1-1; D gene uncertain. CDR1 and CDR2 (germline): MNHNY, SVGAGI (reference sequence). The CDR3 is made up of 13 amino acids. V dropped 4 bases and J dropped 2 bases, with 8 bases sitting between them. The CDR3 DNA reads TGTGCCAGCAGTTCCTGGATAAACACTGAAGCTTTCTTT. Its protein product is CASSSWINTEAFF.

The V gene is TRBV5-5, the J gene TRBJ2-5; 7 nucleotides agree with TRBD1. The length of the CDR3 is 15 residues. J lost 5 bases, V lost 0 bases, and 7 bases had no gene match. Germline V gene sequence: CDR1 SGHKS, CDR2 YYEKEE (reference sequence). In DNA form, the CDR3 reads TGTGCCAGCAGCTTGGACAGGGGACCTCCCGAGACCCAGTACTTC. Translated, it gives CASSLDRGPPETQYF.

This rearrangement joins TRBV5-1 to TRBJ2-3, with 8 bases fitting TRBD1. Germline trimming cut 4 bases from V and 5 bases from J; bases unmatched to any gene: 9. Germline V lookup: CDR1 SGHRS, CDR2 YFSETQ. The CDR3 extends over 15 amino acids. CDR3 loop: CASSLNVDRGDTQYF. For the CDR3, the DNA is TGCGCCAGCAGCCTTAACGTCGACAGGGGAGATACGCAGTATTTT.

For this clone: Additional DNA sequences in this sample encode the identical CDR3. CDR3 nucleotide sequence: TGCAGCGTCCGGGACAGAAAGAACACCGGGGAGCTGTTTTTT. Protein product: CSVRDRKNTGELFF. The chain is built from TRBV29-1 and TRBJ2-2; 7 bases map to TRBD1. The germline V gene encodes CDR1 SQVTM and CDR2 ANQGSEA. The CDR3 extends over 14 amino acids. Losses at the gene ends were 6 bases for V and 1 base for J; bases not matched to a gene: 5.

The chain links TRBV7-2 to TRBJ2-3; a possible D gene is TRBD2 (5 bases). CDR1 SGHTA and CDR2 FQGNSA come from the germline V gene. Trimming removed 4 bases from V and 0 bases from J, with 14 bases in between. The CDR3 contains 16 residues. The CDR3 region is CASSSGVSGSTDTQYF. For the CDR3, the DNA is TGTGCCAGCAGCTCCGGGGTGTCGGGAAGCACAGATACGCAGTATTTT.

The genes are TRBV10-3 and TRBJ1-1; D is unresolved. The CDR3 runs 14 residues. Trimming took off 5 bases at V and 4 bases at J, with 14 bases between the two ends. In germline, CDR1 is ENHRY, CDR2 SYGVKD. Here the CDR3 DNA reads TGTGCCATCAGTCCCTCTAACTCGGGCACTGAAGCTTTCTTT. Translating it yields CAISPSNSGTEAFF.

The rearrangement joins TRBV5-4 to TRBJ1-1, with 12 bases lining up with TRBD1. Germline V CDR1 and CDR2: SGHNT, YYREEE (reference sequence). The trim removed 5 bases at V and 5 bases at J, leaving 13 bases unmatched. This CDR3 is built from 17 residues. The CDR3 protein is CASSQVGQGARITEAFF. In DNA form, the CDR3 reads TGTGCCAGCAGTCAGGTGGGACAGGGGGCGCGAATAACTGAAGCTTTCTTT.

This chain links TRBV6-4 with TRBJ2-5; D not certain. The CDR3 is 13 amino acids. V gave up 4 bases and J gave up 4 bases, with 10 bases separating them. Germline V lookup: CDR1 MRHNA, CDR2 SNTAGT. CDR3 in DNA: TGTGCCAGCAGTGGGGTTGCTGGAGAGACCCAGTACTTC. Its protein is CASSGVAGETQYF.

The chain couples TRBV7-9 to TRBJ1-6, with 8 bases fitting TRBD1. The CDR3 runs to 16 residues. The V gene end was trimmed by 4 bases and the J gene end by 4 bases; junction bases not matched to a gene: 6. Germline-derived CDR1 and CDR2 are SEHNR and FQNEAQ (reference sequence). The CDR3 region is CASSSDRESYNSPLHF. CDR3 nucleotide sequence: TGTGCCAGCAGCTCGGACAGGGAGTCTTATAATTCACCCCTCCACTTT.

The chain is built from TRBV5-1 and TRBJ2-6, with 8 bases identical to TRBD1. Per germline, CDR1 SGHRS and CDR2 YFSETQ. J gave up 4 bases and V 4 bases, and 7 bases lay outside the gene matches. The CDR3 totals 16 residues. The CDR3 nucleotides are TGCGCCAGCAGCACCTTGACAGGGGTCGGGGCCAACGTCCTGACTTTC. It is translated as CASSTLTGVGANVLTF.

V gene TRBV19 combines with J gene TRBJ2-5; D call uncertain. The CDR3 sequence is 13 residues long. Germline-derived CDR1 and CDR2 are LNHDA and SQIVND (reference sequence). V lost 4 bases and J 1 base, leaving 7 bases between the germline ends. CDR3 sequence (DNA): TGTGCCAGTAGTAACCCAGGCCAAGAGACCCAGTACTTC. Translation gives CASSNPGQETQYF.

The J gene is TRBJ2-7, the V gene TRBV7-2; D is possibly TRBD2 (6 bases). CDR1 SGHTA and CDR2 FQGNSA come from the germline V gene. This CDR3 comprises 14 residues. V lost 0 bases to trimming and J lost 2 bases, with 8 bases between them. CDR3 residues: CASSLAAGPYEQYF. The CDR3 DNA reads as TGTGCCAGCAGCTTAGCGGCGGGACCCTACGAGCAGTACTTC.

This clone was detected only a few times. The sample holds other DNA sequences that translate to the same CDR3. CDR3: CASSLRATNEKLFF. CDR3 DNA sequence: TGCGCCAGCAGCTTGCGGGCGACTAATGAAAAACTGTTTTTT. The V gene is TRBV5-1, the J gene TRBJ1-4; no clear D. CDR3 length equals 14 residues. Germline CDR1 SGHRS, CDR2 YFSETQ. Trimming left V 1 base short and J 2 bases short, with 6 bases between.

About this clone: Within the sample, other DNA sequences also encode this same CDR3. The chain recombines TRBV7-9 with TRBJ1-2; D gene unclear. CDR3 length: 14 amino acids. Germline lookup yields CDR1 SEHNR and CDR2 FQNEAQ (reference sequence). Trimming stripped 1 base from V and 3 bases from J, with 9 bases between. As DNA, the CDR3 is TGTGCCAGCAGCTTAGTCGCAGGAGACTATGGCTACACCTTC. It yields the protein CASSLVAGDYGYTF.

The chain combines TRBV4-1 with TRBJ2-3; no reliable D call. Germline loops: CDR1 MGHRA, CDR2 YSYEKL. CDR3 length: 12 amino acids. V lost 3 bases and J 6 bases, leaving 7 bases between the germline ends. This chain's CDR3 is CASSQNRDTQYF. The CDR3 DNA reads TGCGCCAGCAGCCAGAATAGGGATACGCAGTATTTT.

This clone was observed a single time. The chain carries TRBV29-1 and TRBJ2-3; tentative D call: TRBD1 (6 bases). The CDR3 totals 16 residues. Trimming shortened V by 6 bases and J by 2 bases, and 21 bases separated the two germline ends. Germline values: CDR1 SQVTM, CDR2 ANQGSEA. The CDR3 loop is CSVKGVRGLFTDTQYF. CDR3 sequence (DNA): TGCAGCGTGAAGGGTGTCAGGGGCCTCTTCACAGATACGCAGTATTTT.

The chain combines TRBV10-1 with TRBJ2-5; TRBD2 matches at 9 bases. The CDR3 has 14 residues. Trimming at V came to 3 bases and at J to 4 bases, leaving 3 bases not matched to a gene. The V gene's germline CDR1 is WNHNN and CDR2 SYGVQD (reference sequence). The CDR3 DNA reads as TGCGCCAGCAGTGACCAGACTAGCGGAGAGACCCAGTACTTC. This encodes CASSDQTSGETQYF.

The V call is TRBV7-9, the J call TRBJ2-7; 8 bases map to TRBD1. The trim removed 5 bases at V and 3 bases at J, leaving 3 bases unmatched. This CDR3 region has 13 residues. The germline gives CDR1 SEHNR, CDR2 FQNEAQ (reference sequence). This CDR3 is CASSQGTGYEQYF. The CDR3 region has the DNA TGTGCCAGCAGCCAAGGGACAGGCTACGAGCAGTACTTC.

The chain carries TRBV9 and TRBJ1-2; 7 bases fit TRBD1. This CDR3 spans 13 amino acids. Germline CDR1 and CDR2: SGDLS and YYNGEE. With V trimmed by 4 bases and J by 8 bases, 8 bases remained unmatched. The CDR3 protein is CASSPRDSDGYTF. The DNA of the CDR3 is TGTGCCAGCAGCCCCCGGGACAGTGACGGCTACACCTTC.